This is a list of T cell receptor beta chains from one sample in a study of response to subunit inactivated influenza vaccine. TCRdb analysed the RT-PCR reads with MiXCR anew, one entry per CDR3 protein. The sample comprises hundreds of thousands of distinct CDR3 sequences, roughly 27% of which are singletons, and approximately 2% rests with the top ten. The sequenced sample was CD4+ T cells sorted from PBMCs, obtained less than 6 days after vaccination. These TCRs come from a man between 45 and 60 years old who received an inactivated influenza vaccine. Each CDR3 is given without its conserved first and last residue.

V gene,J gene,CDR3 length,CDR3 protein
TRBV20-1,TRBJ2-7,15,SARAPGLADLSYEQY
TRBV3-1,TRBJ1-1,12,ASSATGLNTEAF
TRBV11-2,TRBJ2-1,9,ASSLRSEQF
TRBV7-2,TRBJ2-1,13,ASARGPGPYNEQF
TRBV27,TRBJ2-3,14,ASSTRTVLSTDTQY
TRBV20-1,TRBJ2-3,11,RARSGGGNTQY
TRBV20-1,TRBJ2-7,11,SAIRTGVGEQY
TRBV10-3,TRBJ1-6,10,AISVDRVTLH
TRBV3-1,TRBJ2-7,11,ASSSGGIYEQY
TRBV4-3,TRBJ1-5,11,ASSLQINQPQH
TRBV7-2,TRBJ2-5,13,ASSLVGTGVGTQY
TRBV7-8,TRBJ2-1,13,ASSLGLGANNEQF
TRBV7-9,TRBJ2-7,12,ASSKTGTRSEQY
TRBV11-2,TRBJ2-1,13,ASSLGGGPHNEQF
TRBV6-1,TRBJ2-2,13,ASSGQIKGPGELF
TRBV12-3/TRBV12-4,TRBJ2-7,13,ASSLGTGGYYEQY
TRBV7-2,TRBJ1-4,14,ASSLDPKSTNEKLF
TRBV24-1,TRBJ2-1,14,ATSEETASSYNEQF
TRBV12-3/TRBV12-4,TRBJ2-5,11,ASSLGSRETQY
TRBV7-8,TRBJ2-5,13,ASSSGHSRQETQY
TRBV14,TRBJ2-3,12,ASSPDFNTDTQY
TRBV9,TRBJ2-5,13,ASSVASAVSETQY
TRBV11-3,TRBJ2-2,12,ASSRVGGTGELF
TRBV10-3,TRBJ2-1,14,AISDYRDRRWNEQF
TRBV28,TRBJ2-1,15,ASSWLAGATRSDEQF
TRBV7-2,TRBJ2-2,13,ASSFDIGAEGELF
TRBV10-3,TRBJ1-5,13,ATRGRTDPNQPQH
TRBV25-1,TRBJ2-1,12,ASSDAYSYNEQF
TRBV15,TRBJ2-7,13,ATSREGAGAYEQY
TRBV20-1,TRBJ2-3,10,SAAGGTDTQY
TRBV5-1,TRBJ2-7,12,ASSLGTQSDEQY
TRBV21-1,TRBJ1-4,12,ASSKGQGIEKLF
TRBV6-2/TRBV6-3,TRBJ2-1,12,ASRTGGDYNEQF
TRBV5-1,TRBJ2-3,12,ASSLTSSTDTQY
TRBV28,TRBJ2-5,12,ASTATGYEETQY
TRBV28,TRBJ2-7,12,ASSLGGTYVKQY
TRBV12-3/TRBV12-4,TRBJ2-5,11,ASSSRPRETQY